Presented here are 22 T cell receptor beta chains from one specimen sequenced in a study of CD8 T cells in Susac syndrome. The RNA, about 0.45 to 1 ug, was put through reverse transcription using random hexamers. One entry per CDR3 protein results from TCRdb running MiXCR on the immunoSEQ multiplex PCR reads. The sample includes 90,000 to 150,000 distinct CDR3 sequences, 85% to 95% of them seen just once. The sample comprised CD4+ T cells from PBMCs. These receptors came from a human donor with multiple sclerosis.

V and J are TRBV4-3 and TRBJ2-2, with TRBD2 identical over 7 bases. The CDR3 runs 16 residues. The trim removed 0 bases at V and 2 bases at J, leaving 3 bases unmatched. The germline V gene has CDR1 LGHNA and CDR2 YSLEER. This CDR3 reads CASSQEAGPNTGELFF. The CDR3 bases are TGCGCCAGCAGCCAAGAAGCGGGACCTAACACCGGGGAGCTGTTTTTT.

The V and J genes are TRBV7-2 and TRBJ2-1; D may be TRBD2 (7 bases). Germline V lookup: CDR1 SGHTA, CDR2 FQGNSA. This CDR3 has 15 residues. V was pared by 6 bases and J by 9 bases, with 21 bases between. The CDR3 DNA follows: TGTGCCAGCAGACCCCGAGGGGGGAGGGCGTCTGAGCAGTTCTTC. This translates into CASRPRGGRASEQFF.

The rearrangement uses TRBV7-3 and TRBJ2-5; 10 bases line up with TRBD1. V shed 0 bases, J shed 4 bases, and the junction held 2 bases outside the gene matches. The V gene's germline CDR1 is SGHTA and CDR2 FQGTGA. This CDR3 comprises 15 residues. CDR3 sequence reads: CASSLTGQGPETQYF. The CDR3 coding sequence is TGTGCCAGCAGCTTAACGGGACAGGGGCCAGAGACCCAGTACTTC.

V gene TRBV5-1 combines with J gene TRBJ2-7; possibly TRBD1 or TRBD2 for D (6 bases each). Looked up from germline, CDR1 is SGHRS and CDR2 is YFSETQ. This CDR3 has 14 residues. Deletions cut 4 bases from V and 5 bases from J, with 16 bases between. The CDR3 sequence: CASSPEGGADEQYF. The CDR3, as DNA: TGCGCCAGCAGCCCTGAGGGGGGCGCGGACGAGCAGTACTTC.

The rearrangement joins TRBV5-1 to TRBJ2-1; 7 bases map to TRBD1. Trimming removed 2 bases from V and 8 bases from J; junction bases left unmatched: 13. Germline loops: CDR1 SGHRS, CDR2 YFSETQ. CDR3 size: 16 residues. The DNA of the CDR3 is TGCGCCAGCAGCTTAACGACAGGGATCCCGCGTTATGAGCAGTTCTTC. Protein: CASSLTTGIPRYEQFF.

The V gene is TRBV2, the J gene TRBJ2-3; TRBD1 or TRBD2 may be the D gene (6 bases each). This CDR3 is built from 14 residues. V lost 8 bases, J lost 6 bases, and 18 bases lay in between. Germline V gene lookup returns CDR1 SNHLY and CDR2 FYNNEI. The CDR3 DNA reads as TGTGCCAGCTTTCCGTGGGGGGCAGGGGATACGCAGTATTTT. This translates into CASFPWGAGDTQYF. The full variable domain, completed using reference TRBV2 and TRBJ2-3, is EPEVTQTPSHQVTQMGQEVILRCVPISNHLYFYWYRQILGQKVEFLVSFYNNEISEKSEIFDDQFSVERPDGSNFTLKIRSTKLEDSAMYFCASFPWGAGDTQYFGPGTRLTVL.

The chain combines TRBV3-1 with TRBJ2-1; TRBD2 aligns across 8 bases. The CDR3 length is 15 residues. The ends lost 1 base at V and 9 bases at J; junction bases unmatched: 8. Germline V lookup: CDR1 LGHDT, CDR2 YNNKEL (reference sequence). The CDR3 is CASSQGDGGAREQFF. CDR3 sequence (DNA): TGTGCCAGCAGCCAAGGGGACGGGGGGGCCCGTGAGCAGTTCTTC.

The chain recombines TRBV27 with TRBJ2-2, with 8 bases lining up with TRBD1. After removal of 3 bases from V and 5 bases from J, the junction contained 11 bases not matched to a gene. Germline values: CDR1 MNHEY, CDR2 SMNVEV (reference sequence). The CDR3 covers 17 residues. Here the CDR3 DNA reads TGTGCCAGCAGTTTCGTTCGCAGGGGACAGGAGACCGGGGAGCTGTTTTTT. Amino acids: CASSFVRRGQETGELFF.

The table lists this clonotype with a count of one. This rearrangement joins TRBV3-1 to TRBJ1-2; D gene unclear. This CDR3 has 14 residues. V lost 3 bases and J 1 base, leaving 9 bases between the germline ends. Germline-derived CDR1 and CDR2 are LGHDT and YNNKEL (reference sequence). In DNA form, the CDR3 reads TGTGCCAGCAGCCACCCGGGCGGTAACTATGGCTACACCTTC. Protein product: CASSHPGGNYGYTF.

V gene TRBV29-1 combines with J gene TRBJ2-7; D gene uncertain. Trimming pared 6 bases from V and 6 bases from J, leaving 9 bases between. The CDR3 loop spans 10 amino acids. Germline V gene data show CDR1 as SQVTM and CDR2 as ANQGSEA. Here the CDR3 reads CSVGSVEQYF. DNA for the CDR3: TGCAGCGTGGGGTCCGTCGAGCAGTACTTC.

V is TRBV12-3 or TRBV12-4 and J is TRBJ1-2; a weak D match, TRBD1 (6 bases). The CDR3 totals 17 residues. The V and J ends lost 3 bases and 2 bases respectively, with 19 bases between them. The CDR3 DNA sequence: TGTGCCAGCAGTTTTTACCAAATTGGCAGGGGCAACTATGGCTACACCTTC. Protein product: CASSFYQIGRGNYGYTF.

V and J are TRBV12-3 or TRBV12-4 and TRBJ1-3, with D hard to call. Trimming took off 1 base at V and 0 bases at J, with 19 bases between the two ends. The CDR3 covers 19 residues. Written as DNA, the CDR3 is TGTGCCAGCAGTTTAGTTCTACGGGGTGTTGCGTTCTCTGGAAACACCATATATTTT. It translates to CASSLVLRGVAFSGNTIYF.

The genes are TRBV11-2 and TRBJ2-7, with 7 nucleotides matching TRBD2. The junction had 9 bases not matched to a gene; V was cut back by 7 bases and J by 3 bases. CDR3 length: 14 amino acids. Germline-derived CDR1 and CDR2 are SGHAT and FQNNGV. The DNA for the CDR3 is TGTGCCAGCACCTGGGGAGCGGGGAGCTACGAGCAGTACTTC. Translating gives CASTWGAGSYEQYF.

This clonotype was seen more than once but under ten times. V and J are TRBV20-1 and TRBJ1-6, with 10 bases aligning to TRBD1. CDR1 and CDR2 from the germline V gene are DFQATT and SNEGSKA (reference sequence). CDR3 size: 16 residues. After removal of 1 base from V and 13 bases from J, the junction contained 13 bases not matched to a gene. As DNA, the CDR3 is TGCAGTGCTAGAGTTACCGGACAGGGGGTAAACTCCCCCCTCCACTTT. Its protein product is CSARVTGQGVNSPLHF.

This chain uses TRBV11-2 with TRBJ2-7, with 11 bases that match TRBD2. The CDR3 runs 14 residues. Germline CDR1 and CDR2: SGHAT and FQNNGV. V was pared by 2 bases and J by 7 bases, with 4 bases of the junction left unmatched. The CDR3 DNA sequence: TGTGCCAGCAGCTTAAGGGGACTAGCGGTAGAGCAGTACTTC. This gives the protein CASSLRGLAVEQYF.

This rearrangement joins TRBV6-2 or TRBV6-3 to TRBJ2-3; D is perhaps TRBD1 (6 bases). Trimming left V 6 bases short and J 4 bases short, with 14 bases between. CDR3 length equals 14 residues. The germline CDR1 and CDR2 sequences are MNHEY and SVGEGT. The CDR3 DNA sequence: TGTGCCAGCAGCACAGGGCTAGCAGCAGATACGCAGTATTTT. Translation gives CASSTGLAADTQYF.

The V call is TRBV2, the J call TRBJ2-2, with TRBD1 identical over 7 bases. The ends lost 7 bases at V and 5 bases at J; junction bases unmatched: 7. There are 14 residues in the CDR3. Germline assignment: CDR1 SNHLY and CDR2 FYNNEI. CDR3 in amino acids: CASTLGGGTGELFF. In DNA, the CDR3 is TGTGCCAGCACCCTAGGGGGCGGGACCGGGGAGCTGTTTTTT. Looking up the rest from reference TRBV2 and TRBJ2-2 gives the full variable domain: EPEVTQTPSHQVTQMGQEVILRCVPISNHLYFYWYRQILGQKVEFLVSFYNNEISEKSEIFDDQFSVERPDGSNFTLKIRSTKLEDSAMYFCASTLGGGTGELFFGEGSRLTVL.

This chain links TRBV7-2 with TRBJ2-7; 8 bases line up with TRBD2. The CDR3 sequence is 16 residues long. V was pared by 1 base and J by 0 bases, with 5 bases of the junction left unmatched. Germline-derived CDR1 and CDR2 are SGHTA and FQGNSA. CDR3 DNA sequence: TGTGCCAGCAGCTTAGTGGGCGGGGGGACCTCCTACGAGCAGTACTTC. Translating it yields CASSLVGGGTSYEQYF.

The chain employs TRBV20-1 and TRBJ1-1; D may be TRBD1 (5 bases). Looked up from germline, CDR1 is DFQATT and CDR2 is SNEGSKA (reference sequence). V lost 1 base, J lost 3 bases, and 12 bases lay in between. The CDR3 is made up of 14 amino acids. The CDR3 loop reads CSARGPSGHTEAFF. CDR3 sequence (DNA): TGCAGTGCTAGAGGGCCTTCAGGGCACACTGAAGCTTTCTTT.

The V gene is TRBV20-1, the J gene TRBJ2-7; TRBD1 matches at 8 bases. Germline V CDR1 and CDR2: DFQATT, SNEGSKA (reference sequence). J was trimmed by 0 bases and V by 6 bases; bases with no gene match: 1. The CDR3 has 12 residues. This chain's CDR3 is CSATGGSYEQYF. CDR3 in DNA: TGCAGTGCCACAGGGGGCTCCTACGAGCAGTACTTC.

In DNA form, the CDR3 reads TGCGCCAGCAGTGAGAACAAGCCGGGAAAACTGTTTTTT. It is translated as CASSENKPGKLFF. The rearrangement uses TRBV10-1 and TRBJ1-4; D not resolved. V lost 2 bases, J lost 10 bases, and 11 bases lay in between. The CDR3 length is 13 residues. Germline values: CDR1 WNHNN, CDR2 SYGVQD (reference sequence).

This clonotype was observed a single time. J is TRBJ2-3 and V is TRBV5-1, with D maybe TRBD2 (5 bases). Germline-derived CDR1 and CDR2 are SGHRS and YFSETQ. The CDR3 extends over 13 amino acids. With 5 bases removed from V and 4 bases from J, the gap between germline ends came to 11 bases. In DNA, the CDR3 is TGCGCCAGCAGATGGACTGGGCCAGATACGCAGTATTTT. It specifies CASRWTGPDTQYF.